This entry lists 24 T cell receptor beta chains sequenced from one sample in a study of neurological immune-mediated disorders. Via MiXCR, TCRdb re-called the 5' RACE reads, giving one row per CDR3 protein. The table shows 55,000 to 65,000 distinct CDR3 sequences, with 3.7% occurring only once. Sequencing input: PBMCs. All receptors derive from a woman aged 45-65 years with multiple sclerosis.

This clonotype was seen at least ten times. The gene calls are TRBV18 and TRBJ2-7; TRBD1 might be the D (6 bases). Germline CDR1 KGHSH, CDR2 LQKENI. V was trimmed by 5 bases and J by 3 bases, leaving 11 bases between them. This CDR3 has 13 amino acids. The CDR3 here is CASSTGTIYEQYF. CDR3 DNA sequence: TGTGCCAGCTCAACCGGGACAATCTACGAGCAGTACTTC.

As regards this clonotype: At one end the junction does not follow the germline gene, possibly because of a read error. J is TRBJ1-5 and V is TRBV15; D uncertain. The CDR3 sequence is 13 residues long. Germline values: CDR1 LNHNV, CDR2 YYDKDF (reference sequence). The CDR3 DNA reads as TGTGCCACCAGCACACGGTGGGATCAGCCCCAGAATTTT. Protein product: CATSTRWDQPQNF. The full variable domain, with the rest looked up from reference TRBV15 and TRBJ1-5, is DAMVIQNPRYQVTQFGKPVTLSCSQTLNHNVMYWYQQKSSQAPKLLFHYYDKDFNNEADTPDNFQSRRPNTSFCFLDIRSPGLGDTAMYLCATSTRWDQPQNFGDGTRLSIL.

This clonotype was counted at least ten times. This chain joins TRBV15 and TRBJ2-1; 8 bases fit TRBD2. CDR3 length equals 15 residues. Germline assignment: CDR1 LNHNV and CDR2 YYDKDF (reference sequence). The ends lost 2 bases at V and 6 bases at J; junction bases unmatched: 6. The CDR3 is CATSRREGVTNEQFF. The CDR3 region has the DNA TGTGCCACCAGCAGACGGGAGGGCGTCACCAATGAGCAGTTCTTC.

This clonotype was detected ten times or more. This sequence joins TRBV24-1 and TRBJ2-1, with 10 bases that match TRBD2. The germline CDR1 and CDR2 sequences are KGHDR and SFDVKD. The V gene end was trimmed by 3 bases and the J gene end by 7 bases; junction bases not matched to a gene: 5. The CDR3 contains 15 residues. The CDR3 DNA reads as TGTGCCACCAGTGATCTAGCGGGAGCAACGAATGAGCAGTTCTTC. Encoded protein: CATSDLAGATNEQFF.

This clonotype was seen a few times. Being one base from a much bigger clone, this may be a read error. This rearrangement joins TRBV18 to TRBJ2-6; 7 bases map to TRBD1. Germline V gene lookup returns CDR1 KGHSH and CDR2 LQKENI. This CDR3 has 15 residues. CDR3 nucleotides: TGTGCCAGCTCATCGACAGGGTCTGGGGCCAAAGTCCTGACTTTC. Amino acids: CASSSTGSGAKVLTF.

In its sample, this clonotype was seen many times. The rearrangement uses TRBV29-1 and TRBJ2-2; 7 bases are a match to TRBD1. This CDR3 comprises 14 residues. CDR1 SQVTM and CDR2 ANQGSEA come from the germline V gene. V lost 5 bases and J lost 2; bases outside the gene matches: 5. CDR3 protein: CSVSGTANTGELFF. CDR3 bases: TGCAGCGTTTCTGGGACAGCAAACACCGGGGAGCTGTTTTTT.

There are a few counts of this clonotype. CDR3 coding DNA: TGTGCCAGCAGCTTTCCGGACAGCTATCAGCCCCAGCATTTT. Translated, it gives CASSFPDSYQPQHF. The chain joins TRBV7-8 to TRBJ1-5, with D possibly TRBD1 on 6 matching bases. Trimming took off 3 bases at V and 5 bases at J, with 11 bases between the two ends. The germline V gene has CDR1 SGHVS and CDR2 FQNEAQ. The CDR3 is 14 residues long. The full variable domain, with the rest looked up from reference TRBV7-8 and TRBJ1-5, is GAGVSQSPRYKVAKRGQDVALRCDPISGHVSLFWYQQALGQGPEFLTYFQNEAQLDKSGLPSDRFFAERPEGSVSTLKIQRTQQEDSAVYLCASSFPDSYQPQHFGDGTRLSIL.

This clonotype was observed many times. The chain uses TRBV29-1 and TRBJ1-1, with unresolved D. Trimming stripped 0 bases from V and 1 base from J, with 6 bases between. Germline-derived CDR1 and CDR2 are SQVTM and ANQGSEA. This CDR3 is 13 amino acids long. In DNA, the CDR3 is TGCAGCGTTGAAGAACAATCGAACACTGAAGCTTTCTTT. Translated: CSVEEQSNTEAFF.

This clonotype was found many times. The chain's CDR3 is CASRPGQTYEQYF. The CDR3 DNA follows: TGTGCCAGCAGGCCGGGACAGACATACGAGCAGTACTTC. This chain links TRBV12-3 or TRBV12-4 with TRBJ2-7, with 7 positions matching TRBD1. The CDR3 runs 13 residues. V shed 6 bases and J 4 bases; nucleotides not matched to a gene: 6.

This clonotype was found a few times. V and J are TRBV5-4 and TRBJ2-1; 11 nucleotides line up with TRBD2. This CDR3 is built from 15 residues. The J segment lost 8 bases and the V segment lost 4 bases, leaving 8 bases of the junction unmatched. The germline CDR1 and CDR2 sequences are SGHNT and YYREEE (reference sequence). The CDR3, as DNA: TGTGCCAGCAGCGTAACTAGCGGGAGTTGGGATGAGCAGTTCTTC. This translates into CASSVTSGSWDEQFF.

This clonotype showed up many times. J is TRBJ2-1 and V is TRBV7-3; D possibly corresponds to TRBD1 (5 bases). With 1 base removed from V and 10 bases from J, the gap between germline ends came to 14 bases. Germline CDR1 reads SGHTA; CDR2 reads FQGTGA. The CDR3 runs to 14 residues. This CDR3 reads CASSLNLASGEQFF. In DNA, the CDR3 is TGTGCCAGCAGCTTAAATTTGGCGTCAGGGGAGCAGTTCTTC.

This clonotype occurred many times. The chain joins TRBV20-1 to TRBJ1-5, with a weak D call TRBD1 (6 bases). Trimming left V 6 bases short and J 2 bases short, with 14 bases between. Germline V gives CDR1 DFQATT, CDR2 SNEGSKA (reference sequence). The CDR3 sequence is 14 residues long. The DNA of the CDR3 is TGCAGTGCCCCAACAGGGTCCGGCAATCAGCCCCAGCATTTT. Amino acid sequence: CSAPTGSGNQPQHF.

This clonotype showed up many times. The chain recombines TRBV20-1 with TRBJ1-2; 8 bases align to TRBD1. Germline CDR1 is DFQATT and CDR2 is SNEGSKA (reference sequence). The CDR3 covers 15 residues. With 0 bases clipped from V and 8 bases from J, the junction kept 11 bases outside the gene matches. CDR3 residues: CSARDGTGAVVGYTF. DNA of the CDR3: TGCAGTGCTAGAGATGGGACAGGTGCCGTGGTGGGCTACACCTTC.

This clonotype was recorded many times. The CDR3 spells CASSAGGGTYNEQFF. The CDR3 coding sequence is TGCGCCAGCAGCGCCGGGGGGGGAACCTACAATGAGCAGTTCTTC. V is TRBV5-1 and J is TRBJ2-1, with 8 bases fitting TRBD2. J gave up 2 bases and V 4 bases, and 5 bases lay outside the gene matches. Germline-derived CDR1 and CDR2 are SGHRS and YFSETQ. The CDR3 spans 15 residues.

This clonotype has at least ten counts. This sequence joins TRBV5-1 and TRBJ2-3; D uncertain. This CDR3 is 15 amino acids long. V dropped 4 bases and J dropped 7 bases, with 19 bases sitting between them. CDR1 and CDR2 (germline): SGHRS, YFSETQ. In DNA form, the CDR3 reads TGCGCCAGCAGCCCAGGTGACTCTTTCCCTTATACGCAGTATTTT. Its protein is CASSPGDSFPYTQYF.

This clonotype was seen repeatedly, ten times or more. This rearrangement joins TRBV24-1 to TRBJ2-7; no firm D call. The length of the CDR3 is 15 residues. The germline V and J ends were trimmed by 3 bases and 1 base, with 12 bases remaining between them. Per the germline V gene, CDR1 is KGHDR and CDR2 is SFDVKD. The CDR3 DNA follows: TGTGCCACCAGTGATCCTCAGGACCGATCCTACGAGCAGTACTTC. It is translated as CATSDPQDRSYEQYF.

This clonotype was detected ten times or more. The chain couples TRBV7-2 to TRBJ2-2; TRBD1 or TRBD2 may be the D gene (5 bases each). Germline V gene lookup returns CDR1 SGHTA and CDR2 FQGNSA. V gave up 0 bases and J gave up 5 bases, with 10 bases separating them. This CDR3 region has 15 residues. In DNA form, the CDR3 reads TGTGCCAGCAGCTTAGCGCCAGGGAGTACCGGGGAGCTGTTTTTT. As protein: CASSLAPGSTGELFF. The full variable domain, with the rest looked up from reference TRBV7-2 and TRBJ2-2, is GAGVSQSPSNKVTEKGKDVELRCDPISGHTALYWYRQSLGQGLEFLIYFQGNSAPDKSGLPSDRFSAERTGGSVSTLTIQRTQQEDSAVYLCASSLAPGSTGELFFGEGSRLTVL.

This clonotype was counted only a few times. The chain couples TRBV5-1 to TRBJ1-1; the D is unclear. The CDR3 spans 14 residues. The V gene lost 2 bases and the J gene lost 0 bases, with 8 bases spanning the gap. Germline V gene sequence: CDR1 SGHRS, CDR2 YFSETQ. Here the CDR3 reads CASSLTIMNTEAFF. For the CDR3, the DNA is TGCGCCAGCAGCTTAACAATCATGAACACTGAAGCTTTCTTT.

There are many counts of this clonotype. The rearrangement joins TRBV12-3 or TRBV12-4 to TRBJ1-5; D gene unclear. V lost 8 bases, J lost 7 bases, and 9 bases lay in between. The CDR3 extends over 11 amino acids. In DNA, the CDR3 is TGTGCCAGCGGTCGGGAACAGCCCCAGCATTTT. Protein sequence: CASGREQPQHF.

This clonotype was seen many times. V is TRBV20-1 and J is TRBJ2-2, with no clear D. Per the germline V gene, CDR1 is DFQATT and CDR2 is SNEGSKA (reference sequence). CDR3 length: 12 amino acids. V was trimmed by 0 bases and J by 4 bases, leaving 3 bases between them. This chain's CDR3 is CSAREVTGELFF. The CDR3 coding sequence is TGCAGTGCTAGAGAAGTCACCGGGGAGCTGTTTTTT.

This clonotype came up many times. This chain uses TRBV7-8 with TRBJ2-2, with no clear D. Trimming removed 6 bases at V and 5 bases at J, with 16 bases between. This CDR3 has 15 amino acids. The germline V gene has CDR1 SGHVS and CDR2 FQNEAQ. As DNA, the CDR3 is TGTGCCAGCAGAAGGGTTGAGGTCAAGACCGGGGAGCTGTTTTTT. Amino acids: CASRRVEVKTGELFF.

This chain links TRBV7-2 with TRBJ1-4; D not certain. The CDR3 is made up of 18 amino acids. Germline values: CDR1 SGHTA, CDR2 FQGNSA. V dropped 1 base and J dropped 5 bases, with 20 bases sitting between them. CDR3 in DNA: TGTGCCAGCAGCTTAGGGTTAGCGGGTACCAGGTCAAATGAAAAACTGTTTTTT. Translated, it gives CASSLGLAGTRSNEKLFF.

This clonotype was counted ten times or more. This chain uses TRBV20-1 with TRBJ1-3; no definite D call. Germline V lookup: CDR1 DFQATT, CDR2 SNEGSKA (reference sequence). V was trimmed by 1 base and J by 0 bases, leaving 10 bases between them. There are 15 residues in the CDR3. The CDR3 bases are TGCAGTGCTAGAGTCACTGGGCCCTCTGGAAACACCATATATTTT. It specifies CSARVTGPSGNTIYF.

This clonotype has a count of ten or more. The V and J genes are TRBV5-1 and TRBJ2-1; tentatively, D is TRBD2 (5 bases). This CDR3 comprises 16 residues. V was shortened by 3 bases and J by 0 bases, with 13 bases between the two germline ends. Per the germline V gene, CDR1 is SGHRS and CDR2 is YFSETQ. In DNA, the CDR3 is TGCGCCAGCAGCTATCGCGCGGGCAGCTCCTACAATGAGCAGTTCTTC. Translated: CASSYRAGSSYNEQFF. Filled out from reference TRBV5-1 and TRBJ2-1, the complete variable domain reads KAGVTQTPRYLIKTRGQQVTLSCSPISGHRSVSWYQQTPGQGLQFLFEYFSETQRNKGNFPGRFSGRQFSNSRSEMNVSTLELGDSALYLCASSYRAGSSYNEQFFGPGTRLTVL.